These 17 T cell receptor beta chains were sequenced from one sample in a study of beta chain features in type 1 diabetes. Expressed TCRB transcripts were sequenced after all isolated RNA was converted to cDNA. Sequenced by immunoSEQ multiplex PCR; TCRdb stores in-frame clones only, minus some. This table holds about 410,000 clones, around 13% found once. Sequenced sample: naive CD4+ T cells from blood. The receptors come from a man younger than 45 in good health.

The chain employs TRBV7-9 and TRBJ2-1, with a weak D call TRBD2 (5 bases). Germline V gene sequence: CDR1 SEHNR, CDR2 FQNEAQ (reference sequence). Trimming cost V 4 bases and J 9 bases, with 13 bases left between them. This CDR3 region has 13 residues. CDR3: CASSSARRGEQFF. The CDR3 DNA is TGTGCCAGCAGCTCGGCTAGACGGGGTGAGCAGTTCTTC.

CDR3 DNA sequence: TGTGCCAGCAGTGAGGGACCCGAATATGGCTACACCTTC. Its translation: CASSEGPEYGYTF. This chain connects TRBV2 to TRBJ1-2; maybe TRBD1 (5 bases). Germline V CDR1 and CDR2: SNHLY, FYNNEI. V lost 3 bases, J lost 5 bases, and 10 bases lay in between. The CDR3 contains 13 residues.

As regards this clone: This specimen includes other DNA sequences encoding the same CDR3. The genes are TRBV7-2 and TRBJ1-1; no definite D call. Trimming removed 1 base from V and 0 bases from J, with 3 bases in between. The germline CDR1 and CDR2 sequences are SGHTA and FQGNSA. The CDR3 runs 13 residues. The CDR3 loop reads CASSLDLNTEAFF. The CDR3 nucleotides are TGTGCCAGCAGCTTAGATTTGAACACTGAAGCTTTCTTT.

This sequence joins TRBV19 and TRBJ2-3, with 7 bases aligning to TRBD1. Germline V gene sequence: CDR1 LNHDA, CDR2 SQIVND (reference sequence). The V and J ends lost 5 bases and 9 bases, in that order; junction bases with no gene match: 11. CDR3 length: 14 residues. The CDR3 is CASSFQRRQGTQYF. CDR3 DNA: TGTGCCAGTAGTTTCCAACGTCGACAGGGAACGCAGTATTTT.

This clone was detected a few times. The J gene is TRBJ2-2, the V gene TRBV7-9; weak D call: TRBD2 (6 bases). The germline CDR1 and CDR2 sequences are SEHNR and FQNEAQ (reference sequence). The CDR3 extends over 15 amino acids. V was pared by 3 bases and J by 3 bases, with 11 bases between. CDR3 coding DNA: TGTGCCAGCAGCTTTGGCGGGGTCCACACCGGGGAGCTGTTTTTT. Translating gives CASSFGGVHTGELFF.

This clone was counted a few times. V usage is TRBV7-2 and J usage is TRBJ2-1; 11 positions agree with TRBD2. Germline loops: CDR1 SGHTA, CDR2 FQGNSA. The ends lost 3 bases at V and 6 bases at J; junction bases unmatched: 4. This CDR3 comprises 15 residues. DNA for the CDR3: TGTGCCAGCAGCTTTAGCGGGAGGGCCAGCAATGAGCAGTTCTTC. Protein product: CASSFSGRASNEQFF.

The chain joins TRBV7-9 to TRBJ2-5, with D tentatively TRBD2 (6 bases). The CDR3 extends over 15 amino acids. The ends were cut back, 4 bases at V and 1 base at J, with 13 bases in the middle. Germline CDR1 SEHNR, CDR2 FQNEAQ (reference sequence). The CDR3 here is CASSSRGGSQETQYF. Written as DNA, the CDR3 is TGTGCCAGCAGCTCCCGCGGAGGGTCCCAAGAGACCCAGTACTTC.

This clone was seen only a few times. V is TRBV9 and J is TRBJ2-3, with 7 bases identical to TRBD1. The CDR3 is 16 residues long. Trimming removed 0 bases from V and 1 base from J; junction bases left unmatched: 5. Looked up from germline, CDR1 is SGDLS and CDR2 is YYNGEE. In DNA, the CDR3 is TGTGCCAGCAGCGTAGGCGACAGGGTGGGCACAGATACGCAGTATTTT. Encoded protein: CASSVGDRVGTDTQYF.

This clone was found a few times. This chain connects TRBV27 to TRBJ2-3, with D perhaps TRBD2 (6 bases). This CDR3 has 17 residues. Deletions cut 5 bases from V and 4 bases from J, with 22 bases between. Germline CDR1 reads MNHEY; CDR2 reads SMNVEV (reference sequence). CDR3 amino acids: CASSPTTPGDPADTQYF. The CDR3, as DNA: TGTGCCAGCAGTCCCACTACTCCGGGAGACCCGGCAGATACGCAGTATTTT.

This clone was seen a few times. The V gene is TRBV7-2, the J gene TRBJ2-3; D gene uncertain. The germline gives CDR1 SGHTA, CDR2 FQGNSA. The CDR3 is 11 residues long. V was pared by 3 bases and J by 9 bases, with 7 bases between. The CDR3 here is CASSFTGTQYF. Here the CDR3 DNA reads TGTGCCAGCAGCTTCACTGGGACGCAGTATTTT. The entire variable domain, with the rest obtained from reference TRBV7-2 and TRBJ2-3, is as follows: GAGVSQSPSNKVTEKGKDVELRCDPISGHTALYWYRQSLGQGLEFLIYFQGNSAPDKSGLPSDRFSAERTGGSVSTLTIQRTQQEDSAVYLCASSFTGTQYFGPGTRLTVL.

The rearrangement joins TRBV2 to TRBJ2-5; TRBD1 matches at 11 bases. Per germline, CDR1 SNHLY and CDR2 FYNNEI. The CDR3 covers 13 residues. V was clipped by 7 bases and J by 7 bases; unmatched bases: 5. CDR3 DNA: TGTGCCAGCATGGACAGGGGGCTGGGGACCCAGTACTTC. Its protein is CASMDRGLGTQYF.

The chain uses TRBV6-1 and TRBJ2-3; D is unresolved. The germline gives CDR1 MNHNS, CDR2 SASEGT. Deletions cut 4 bases from V and 3 bases from J, with 8 bases between. The CDR3 has 13 amino acids. The CDR3 loop reads CASSVDPTDTQYF. DNA of the CDR3: TGTGCCAGCAGTGTTGATCCTACAGATACGCAGTATTTT.

V is TRBV11-2 and J is TRBJ2-5; 8 nucleotides agree with TRBD1. Germline V CDR1 and CDR2: SGHAT, FQNNGV. CDR3 length: 14 amino acids. Trimming took 0 bases from V and 5 from J; bases not matched to a gene: 2. The CDR3, as DNA: TGTGCCAGCAGCTTAGATCAGGGGGCGGAGACCCAGTACTTC. Its translation: CASSLDQGAETQYF.

Here the CDR3 DNA reads TGTGCCAGCAGCGCGTCGGGGGACAGGGACAATCAGCCCCAGCATTTT. Its protein is CASSASGDRDNQPQHF. The chain links TRBV9 to TRBJ1-5, with TRBD1 matching over 9 bases. The V and J ends lost 3 bases and 3 bases, in that order; junction bases with no gene match: 7. The CDR3 has 16 amino acids. The germline CDR1 and CDR2 sequences are SGDLS and YYNGEE.

In this sample, this clone turned up many times. The chain recombines TRBV25-1 with TRBJ2-5, with D unclear. The ends were cut back, 1 base at V and 1 base at J, with 7 bases in the middle. The CDR3 is 14 amino acids. Per germline, CDR1 MGHDK and CDR2 SYGVNS. The CDR3 DNA follows: TGTGCCAGCAGTGAATTTCTGGGCCAAGAGACCCAGTACTTC. Translation gives CASSEFLGQETQYF. Looking up the rest from reference TRBV25-1 and TRBJ2-5 gives the full variable domain: EADIYQTPRYLVIGTGKKITLECSQTMGHDKMYWYQQDPGMELHLIHYSYGVNSTEKGDLSSESTVSRIRTEHFPLTLESARPSHTSQYLCASSEFLGQETQYFGPGTRLLVL.

V and J are TRBV29-1 and TRBJ2-6; a weak D match, TRBD1 (6 bases). The CDR3 runs 14 residues. Trimming stripped 4 bases from V and 2 bases from J, with 9 bases between. Germline CDR1 is SQVTM and CDR2 is ANQGSEA. The DNA of the CDR3 is TGCAGCGTTGTGAGGGGGACTGGGGCCAACGTCCTGACTTTC. Translation: CSVVRGTGANVLTF.

This clone turned up a few times. The DNA for the CDR3 is TGTGCCAGCAGTGAAGCCTGGACCGGGGAGCTGTTTTTT. Encoded protein: CASSEAWTGELFF. The chain recombines TRBV6-1 with TRBJ2-2; D ambiguous. Trimming shortened V by 0 bases and J by 5 bases, and 4 bases separated the two germline ends. Germline lookup yields CDR1 MNHNS and CDR2 SASEGT. This CDR3 contains 13 residues.